This T cell receptor beta chain came from a study of Ad26.COV2.S vaccination and SARS-CoV-2 variants (dated by TCRdb to about 2021). A note on the overall study: Vaccine-arm donors came from COV1001, a multicentre, randomized, double-blind, placebo-controlled phase I-IIa trial of Ad26.COV2.S in healthy adults. A total of 32 samples were included in the TCR-sequenced set, comprising around 19 Ad26.COV2.S vaccine recipients, 5 placebo recipients and 8 SARS-CoV-2 convalescent individuals. TCRbeta repertoire sequencing was used to assess the specificity and breadth of SARS-CoV-2-reactive T cell receptors after Ad26.COV2.S vaccination. Ad26.COV2.S was administered intramuscularly at 5 x 10^10 or 1 x 10^11 viral particles, either as a single shot or as two shots given 56 days apart. Investigators remained blinded to trial group allocation during experiments and outcome assessment. Trial participants were randomized into five groups of five, in which low-dose or high-dose Ad26.COV2.S was given once or twice, or placebo was given on both occasions. Study-level results and caveats: Ad26.COV2.S recipients had higher spike-specific TCR breadth than placebo recipients (P = 0.0014). The study was not powered to compare responses between vaccine doses or regimens. After vaccination, spike-specific CD8+ and CD4+ T cell responses were reported to show substantial breadth. According to the authors, total T cell responses may have been underestimated by the TCR breadth and depth analyses. Comparable non-spike TCR breadth was observed between vaccine and placebo recipients, consistent with only spike being contained in the vaccine.

Points on this clone: The antigen it recognizes is unknown. The sample holds no much larger clone one base away, and base qualities are not on file.

The label giving this sample's treatment or condition can be read as: roughly 18 received Ad26.COV2.S at low or high dose, single or two shots; roughly 5 received placebo; per-sample allocation not given. Repertoires of vaccine and placebo recipients were sequenced from samples taken on day 63 after the first injection. In Cohort 1b, about 27 adults aged 18-55 years were enrolled at a single site in Boston, USA, between 29 July and 7 August 2020. Ad26.COV2.S was a replication-incompetent adenovirus type 26 vector expressing a prefusion-stabilized SARS-CoV-2 spike protein from the original Wuhan strain. TCRbeta CDR3 regions were sequenced with the immunoSEQ Assay. After extraction, genomic DNA underwent amplification by bias-controlled multiplex PCR, followed by high-throughput sequencing. For the original study's pipeline: To quantify the absolute abundance of every unique TCRbeta CDR3 region, sequences were collapsed and filtered. T cell fraction was estimated by normalizing TCRbeta template counts to usable DNA, with usable DNA measured through amplification of reference genes found in all nucleated cells. Repertoire TCRs were annotated as SARS-CoV-2-specific by exact matching of V gene, CDR3 amino acid sequence and J gene to a known reactive TCR set. The reference SARS-CoV-2 TCR set was obtained from MIRA and was filtered for enrichment in COVID-19-positive ImmuneCODE repertoires, whereby public or cross-reactive TCRs were removed. Using the MIRA antigens, annotated TCRs were further analysed by specific ORF or by position within an ORF. Depth was the summed frequency of annotated unique rearrangements, while breadth was defined as annotated unique rearrangements over total unique productive rearrangements. Two-sided Wilcoxon rank-sum tests were applied when comparing TCR breadth between groups. In its TCRdb copy, this immuneACCESS table keeps in-frame sequences only and misses some clones. Where compared with another copy, unresolved V genes explain less than half of these, and the others have no known cause. Clone size and V and J calls were adopted from that table, with D and trimming inferred from the DNA. This sample gives hundreds of thousands of clones in total; approximately 89% of them show up just once. Clones ranked in the top ten supply 2.5% to 3.5% of the sample.

CDR1 and CDR2 (LNHNV, YYDKDF) derive from the germline V gene (reference sequence). The CDR3 covers 13 residues, taking in both the cysteine and the phenylalanine. The DNA shown is the 39-base CDR3, in frame from base 1. V was cut back by 5 bases and J by 2 bases, leaving a gap of 9 bases between them. The chain employs TRBV15 and TRBJ1-2; perhaps TRBD1 is the D gene, with 5 bases matching. The receptor was isolated from a person aged 18-65 years who received the Ad26.COV2.S COVID-19 vaccine or a placebo. The source was peripheral blood, collected in a trial of Ad26.COV2.S vaccine versus placebo. The DNA sequence follows: TGTGCCACCAGCGGGGGGGTGAACTATGGCTACACCTTC. Translated, it gives CATSGGVNYGYTF.